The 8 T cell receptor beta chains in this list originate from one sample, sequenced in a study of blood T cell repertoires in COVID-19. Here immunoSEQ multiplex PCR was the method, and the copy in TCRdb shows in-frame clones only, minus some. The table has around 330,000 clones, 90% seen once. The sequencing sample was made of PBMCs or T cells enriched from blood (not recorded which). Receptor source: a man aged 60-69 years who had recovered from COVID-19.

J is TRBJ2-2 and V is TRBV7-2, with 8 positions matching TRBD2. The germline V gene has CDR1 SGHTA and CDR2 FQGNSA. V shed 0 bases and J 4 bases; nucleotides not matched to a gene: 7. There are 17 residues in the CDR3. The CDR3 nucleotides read TGTGCCAGCAGCTTAGCGCTAAACCGGGGGGGCACCGGGGAGCTGTTTTTT. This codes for CASSLALNRGGTGELFF.

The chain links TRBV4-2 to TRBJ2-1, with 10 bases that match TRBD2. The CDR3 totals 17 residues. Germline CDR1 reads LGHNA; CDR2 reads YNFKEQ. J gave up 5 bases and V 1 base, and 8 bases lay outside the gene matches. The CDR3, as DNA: TGTGCCAGCAGCCAAGCAGGACTAGCGGATATCAACAATGAGCAGTTCTTC. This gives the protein CASSQAGLADINNEQFF.

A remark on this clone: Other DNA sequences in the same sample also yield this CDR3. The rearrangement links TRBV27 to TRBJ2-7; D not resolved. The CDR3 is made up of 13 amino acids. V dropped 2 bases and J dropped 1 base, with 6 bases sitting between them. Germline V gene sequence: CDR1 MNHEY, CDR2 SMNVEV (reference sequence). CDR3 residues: CASSLGRSYEQYF. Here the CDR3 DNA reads TGTGCCAGCAGTTTAGGTAGATCCTACGAGCAGTACTTC.

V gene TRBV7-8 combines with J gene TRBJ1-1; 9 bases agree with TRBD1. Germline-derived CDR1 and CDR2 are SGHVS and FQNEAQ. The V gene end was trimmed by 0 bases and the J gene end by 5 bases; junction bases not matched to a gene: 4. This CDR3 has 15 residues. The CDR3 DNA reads TGTGCCAGCAGCTTAGCGGGACAGGGCTGGACTGAAGCTTTCTTT. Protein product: CASSLAGQGWTEAFF.

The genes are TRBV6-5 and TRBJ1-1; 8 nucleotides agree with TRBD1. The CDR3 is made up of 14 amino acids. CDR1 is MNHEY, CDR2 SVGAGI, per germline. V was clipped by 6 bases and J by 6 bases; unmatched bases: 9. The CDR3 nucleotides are TGTGCCAGCAGCAGAGGGACAGGCCGTTCTGAAGCTTTCTTT. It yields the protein CASSRGTGRSEAFF.

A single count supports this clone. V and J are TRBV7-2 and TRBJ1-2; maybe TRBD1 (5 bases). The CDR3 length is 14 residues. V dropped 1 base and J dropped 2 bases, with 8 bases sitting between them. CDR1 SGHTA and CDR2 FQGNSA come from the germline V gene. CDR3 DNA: TGTGCCAGCAGCTTAGACGGGGGGAACTATGGCTACACCTTC. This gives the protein CASSLDGGNYGYTF.

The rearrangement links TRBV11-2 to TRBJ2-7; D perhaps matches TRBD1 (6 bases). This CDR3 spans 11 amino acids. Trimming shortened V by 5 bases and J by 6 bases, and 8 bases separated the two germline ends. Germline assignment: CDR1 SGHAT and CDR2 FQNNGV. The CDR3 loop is CASSPGVEQYF. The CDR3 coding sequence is TGTGCCAGCAGCCCAGGGGTCGAGCAGTACTTC. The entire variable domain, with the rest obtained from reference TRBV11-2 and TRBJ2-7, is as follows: EAGVAQSPRYKIIEKRQSVAFWCNPISGHATLYWYQQILGQGPKLLIQFQNNGVVDDSQLPKDRFSAERLKGVDSTLKIQPAKLEDSAVYLCASSPGVEQYFGPGTRLTVT.

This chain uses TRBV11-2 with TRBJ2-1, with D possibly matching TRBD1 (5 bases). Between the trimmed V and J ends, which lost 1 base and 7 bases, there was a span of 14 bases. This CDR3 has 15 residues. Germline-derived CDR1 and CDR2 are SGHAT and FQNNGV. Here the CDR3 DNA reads TGTGCCAGCAGCTTAGGATCTACAGGAAGAAATGAGCAGTTCTTC. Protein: CASSLGSTGRNEQFF.